Listed below are T cell receptor beta chains from one sample, sequenced in a study of T cell repertoires in cytomegalovirus infection. TCRdb reprocessed the reads with MiXCR, giving one entry per CDR3 protein. The sample has 400,000 or so distinct CDR3 sequences; 15% to 20% are singletons. The material sequenced was PBMCs. Source of these receptors: a human donor in good health (CMV status not recorded). Some clones in this sample may be carry-over from other donors' samples. The CDR3 runs from the conserved cysteine through the conserved F or W. The order of the fields is D gene, J gene, clone size, V gene, CDR3 protein, CDR3 DNA. A D gene is named only where the DNA matches it firmly. Not all rows give a size; the values are once, few, many and, for expanded clones, a class.

d_call: -
j_call: TRBJ2-7
clone_size: -
v_call: TRBV15
cdr3_aa: CATSRGPGSEEQYF
cdr3_nt: TGTGCCACCAGCAGAGGACCCGGTTCGGAGGAGCAGTACTTC

d_call: -
j_call: TRBJ2-5
clone_size: -
v_call: TRBV29-1
cdr3_aa: CSVEVQGMYQETQYF
cdr3_nt: TGCAGCGTTGAGGTCCAGGGCATGTACCAAGAGACCCAGTACTTC

d_call: -
j_call: TRBJ1-4
clone_size: -
v_call: TRBV3-1
cdr3_aa: CASSQEGKLFF
cdr3_nt: TGTGCCAGCAGCCAAGAAGGAAAACTGTTTTTT

d_call: -
j_call: TRBJ1-5
clone_size: few
v_call: TRBV29-1
cdr3_aa: CSVLSGAGNQPQHF
cdr3_nt: TGCAGCGTTCTATCGGGGGCCGGCAATCAGCCCCAGCATTTT

d_call: -
j_call: TRBJ2-1
clone_size: -
v_call: TRBV11-2
cdr3_aa: CASGASSYNEQFF
cdr3_nt: TGTGCCTCCGGGGCTAGCTCCTACAATGAGCAGTTCTTC

d_call: -
j_call: TRBJ1-2
clone_size: -
v_call: TRBV2
cdr3_aa: CASNGGSYGYTF
cdr3_nt: TGTGCCAGCAATGGGGGGAGCTATGGCTACACCTTC

d_call: TRBD1
j_call: TRBJ1-1
clone_size: many
v_call: TRBV27
cdr3_aa: CASSLIWDRNTEAFF
cdr3_nt: TGTGCCAGCAGTTTAATTTGGGACAGAAACACTGAAGCTTTCTTT

d_call: -
j_call: TRBJ1-1
clone_size: many
v_call: TRBV4-3
cdr3_aa: CASSRDGLNTEAFF
cdr3_nt: TGCGCCAGCAGCCGAGACGGACTGAACACTGAAGCTTTCTTT

d_call: -
j_call: TRBJ2-1
clone_size: few
v_call: TRBV7-2
cdr3_aa: CASSLEVSSYNEQFF
cdr3_nt: TGTGCCAGCAGCTTAGAGGTGAGCTCCTACAATGAGCAGTTCTTC

d_call: -
j_call: TRBJ2-2
clone_size: -
v_call: TRBV7-2
cdr3_aa: CAREVAYTGELFF
cdr3_nt: TGTGCCAGAGAGGTCGCCTACACCGGGGAGCTGTTTTTT

d_call: -
j_call: TRBJ1-3
clone_size: many
v_call: TRBV7-2
cdr3_aa: CASSPRLGFPGNTIYF
cdr3_nt: TGTGCCAGCAGCCCGCGCCTGGGGTTCCCTGGAAACACCATATATTTT

d_call: -
j_call: TRBJ1-4
clone_size: -
v_call: TRBV30
cdr3_aa: CAWRTSGRVRLLFF
cdr3_nt: TGTGCCTGGAGGACTAGCGGGAGGGTCAGATTACTGTTTTTT

d_call: -
j_call: TRBJ1-6
clone_size: many
v_call: TRBV7-2
cdr3_aa: CASSRAPGPTNSPLHF
cdr3_nt: TGTGCCAGCAGCCGTGCCCCGGGGCCTACTAATTCACCCCTCCACTTT

d_call: TRBD1
j_call: TRBJ1-1
clone_size: few
v_call: TRBV11-2
cdr3_aa: CASSANLPGQGRGTEAFF
cdr3_nt: TGTGCCAGCAGCGCCAATCTCCCGGGACAGGGAAGGGGCACTGAAGCTTTCTTT

d_call: -
j_call: TRBJ1-4
clone_size: many
v_call: TRBV7-2
cdr3_aa: CASSSHSEKLFF
cdr3_nt: TGTGCCAGCAGCTCCCATAGTGAAAAACTGTTTTTT

d_call: -
j_call: TRBJ2-4
clone_size: -
v_call: TRBV19
cdr3_aa: CASREYLRAKNIQYF
cdr3_nt: TGTGCCAGCAGGGAGTACCTTAGGGCCAAAAACATTCAGTACTTC

d_call: -
j_call: TRBJ2-1
clone_size: few
v_call: TRBV20-1
cdr3_aa: CSARGPKQFF
cdr3_nt: TGCAGTGCTCGGGGTCCCAAGCAGTTCTTC

d_call: TRBD2
j_call: TRBJ2-7
clone_size: many
v_call: TRBV7-2
cdr3_aa: CASSLGAGGILAYEQYF
cdr3_nt: TGTGCCAGCAGCTTAGGAGCGGGGGGGATCCTCGCCTACGAGCAGTACTTC

d_call: TRBD1
j_call: TRBJ2-1
clone_size: many
v_call: TRBV7-2
cdr3_aa: CASSLEGQKNNEQFF
cdr3_nt: TGTGCCAGCAGCTTAGAGGGACAGAAAAACAATGAGCAGTTCTTC

d_call: TRBD2
j_call: TRBJ2-3
clone_size: many
v_call: TRBV28
cdr3_aa: CAHGGSGRRDTQYF
cdr3_nt: TGTGCCCACGGGGGTAGCGGGAGACGAGATACGCAGTATTTT

d_call: TRBD1
j_call: TRBJ1-2
clone_size: few
v_call: TRBV20-1
cdr3_aa: CSAADRGDGYTF
cdr3_nt: TGCAGTGCTGCGGACAGGGGGGATGGCTACACCTTC

d_call: TRBD2
j_call: TRBJ2-5
clone_size: -
v_call: TRBV12-3/TRBV12-4
cdr3_aa: CASSPTSGRETQYF
cdr3_nt: TGTGCCAGCAGTCCCACTAGCGGGAGAGAGACCCAGTACTTC

d_call: -
j_call: TRBJ2-7
clone_size: -
v_call: TRBV6-6
cdr3_aa: CASSYGGGRRSYEQYF
cdr3_nt: TGTGCCAGCAGTTACGGGGGGGGGCGGCGCTCCTACGAGCAGTACTTC

d_call: -
j_call: TRBJ2-3
clone_size: -
v_call: TRBV3-1
cdr3_aa: CASSRGTQTQYF
cdr3_nt: TGTGCCAGCAGCCGCGGGACTCAAACGCAGTATTTT

d_call: -
j_call: TRBJ2-7
clone_size: few
v_call: TRBV6-2/TRBV6-3
cdr3_aa: CASTRGGLGDYEQYF
cdr3_nt: TGTGCCAGCACCCGAGGTGGGCTGGGAGACTACGAGCAGTACTTC

d_call: -
j_call: TRBJ2-1
clone_size: -
v_call: TRBV11-3
cdr3_aa: CASSWGQGSGEQFF
cdr3_nt: TGTGCCAGCAGCTGGGGGCAGGGGAGCGGTGAGCAGTTCTTC

d_call: TRBD2
j_call: TRBJ2-7
clone_size: -
v_call: TRBV19
cdr3_aa: CASSIDWTSGRYEQYF
cdr3_nt: TGTGCCAGTAGTATAGATTGGACTAGCGGGAGGTACGAGCAGTACTTC

d_call: -
j_call: TRBJ2-7
clone_size: once
v_call: TRBV19
cdr3_aa: CASSITVEDHYEQYF
cdr3_nt: TGTGCCAGTAGTATAACGGTCGAGGACCACTACGAGCAGTACTTC

d_call: TRBD2
j_call: TRBJ2-1
clone_size: -
v_call: TRBV6-2/TRBV6-3
cdr3_aa: CASSPEVGTRRNEQFF
cdr3_nt: TGTGCCAGCAGTCCGGAGGTCGGGACTAGAAGGAATGAGCAGTTCTTC

d_call: TRBD2
j_call: TRBJ2-1
clone_size: -
v_call: TRBV20-1
cdr3_aa: CSAIPGGPGDEQFF
cdr3_nt: TGCAGTGCTATCCCGGGAGGACCGGGCGATGAGCAGTTCTTC

d_call: -
j_call: TRBJ1-1
clone_size: -
v_call: TRBV15
cdr3_aa: CATSRDSRGGLNTEAFF
cdr3_nt: TGTGCCACCAGCAGAGATTCTCGGGGAGGGTTGAACACTGAAGCTTTCTTT

d_call: -
j_call: TRBJ2-1
clone_size: -
v_call: TRBV10-3
cdr3_aa: CARKRTLQFF
cdr3_nt: TGTGCCAGAAAGAGGACTTTGCAGTTCTTC

d_call: TRBD1
j_call: TRBJ2-3
clone_size: few
v_call: TRBV10-3
cdr3_aa: CAIGQAGDTQYF
cdr3_nt: TGTGCCATAGGACAGGCCGGGGATACGCAGTATTTT

d_call: -
j_call: TRBJ2-7
clone_size: few
v_call: TRBV5-1
cdr3_aa: CASTPQGGRTGEQYF
cdr3_nt: TGCGCCAGCACCCCACAAGGCGGACGTACGGGCGAGCAGTACTTC

d_call: -
j_call: TRBJ2-5
clone_size: few
v_call: TRBV11-2
cdr3_aa: CASSLTSLETQYF
cdr3_nt: TGTGCCAGCAGCTTGACTAGTTTGGAGACCCAGTACTTC

d_call: -
j_call: TRBJ2-5
clone_size: many
v_call: TRBV7-2
cdr3_aa: CASSPWGDQETQYF
cdr3_nt: TGTGCCAGCAGCCCGTGGGGAGACCAAGAGACCCAGTACTTC

d_call: TRBD1
j_call: TRBJ1-3
clone_size: many
v_call: TRBV7-2
cdr3_aa: CASSKGTGRAGNTIYF
cdr3_nt: TGTGCCAGCAGCAAAGGGACAGGGAGGGCTGGAAACACCATATATTTT

d_call: -
j_call: TRBJ1-1
clone_size: -
v_call: TRBV6-1
cdr3_aa: CASSSRSQNTEAFF
cdr3_nt: TGTGCCAGCAGTTCCAGGTCCCAGAACACTGAAGCTTTCTTT

d_call: TRBD1
j_call: TRBJ1-1
clone_size: -
v_call: TRBV7-9
cdr3_aa: CASSPTQQGADTEAFF
cdr3_nt: TGTGCCAGCAGCCCCACTCAGCAGGGGGCGGACACTGAAGCTTTCTTT

d_call: -
j_call: TRBJ1-2
clone_size: few
v_call: TRBV3-1
cdr3_aa: CASSSPGTDGYTF
cdr3_nt: TGTGCCAGCAGCTCGCCCGGGACGGATGGCTACACCTTC

d_call: -
j_call: TRBJ2-1
clone_size: -
v_call: TRBV5-1
cdr3_aa: CASSLLERATYNEQFF
cdr3_nt: TGCGCCAGCAGCTTGTTGGAGCGCGCTACATACAATGAGCAGTTCTTC

d_call: TRBD2
j_call: TRBJ2-1
clone_size: many
v_call: TRBV7-2
cdr3_aa: CASSGAGGEYNEQFF
cdr3_nt: TGTGCCAGCAGCGGAGCGGGAGGGGAGTACAATGAGCAGTTCTTC

d_call: TRBD2
j_call: TRBJ2-1
clone_size: few
v_call: TRBV6-2/TRBV6-3
cdr3_aa: CASSPQGGLNEQFF
cdr3_nt: TGTGCCAGCTCCCCCCAGGGAGGGTTGAATGAGCAGTTCTTC

d_call: -
j_call: TRBJ2-7
clone_size: -
v_call: TRBV27
cdr3_aa: CASSYVGRSYEQYF
cdr3_nt: TGTGCCAGCAGTTACGTCGGCAGGTCCTACGAGCAGTACTTC

d_call: TRBD1
j_call: TRBJ1-5
clone_size: -
v_call: TRBV2
cdr3_aa: CASSELGQGHQPQHF
cdr3_nt: TGTGCCAGCAGTGAATTAGGACAGGGTCATCAGCCCCAGCATTTT

d_call: TRBD1
j_call: TRBJ1-2
clone_size: many
v_call: TRBV7-8
cdr3_aa: CASSSRQGGGYTF
cdr3_nt: TGTGCCAGCAGCTCCCGACAGGGCGGGGGCTACACCTTC

d_call: -
j_call: TRBJ2-1
clone_size: few
v_call: TRBV6-1
cdr3_aa: CASKTSYNEQFF
cdr3_nt: TGTGCCAGCAAGACCTCCTACAATGAGCAGTTCTTC

d_call: TRBD1
j_call: TRBJ2-7
clone_size: few
v_call: TRBV25-1
cdr3_aa: CASSAPGQGNEQYF
cdr3_nt: TGTGCCAGCAGCGCCCCCGGACAGGGAAACGAGCAGTACTTC

d_call: -
j_call: TRBJ2-3
clone_size: few
v_call: TRBV5-1
cdr3_aa: CASSYGQPGMDTQYF
cdr3_nt: TGCGCCAGCAGCTACGGACAGCCTGGGATGGATACGCAGTATTTT

d_call: -
j_call: TRBJ2-7
clone_size: many
v_call: TRBV7-9
cdr3_aa: CASSFGHRTYEQYF
cdr3_nt: TGTGCCAGCAGCTTCGGACACCGAACCTACGAGCAGTACTTC

d_call: -
j_call: TRBJ2-2
clone_size: many
v_call: TRBV6-1
cdr3_aa: CASSRAGTTNTGELFF
cdr3_nt: TGTGCCAGCAGTAGGGCCGGGACCACGAACACCGGGGAGCTGTTTTTT

d_call: -
j_call: TRBJ2-7
clone_size: few
v_call: TRBV18
cdr3_aa: CASSPHSGRSYEQYF
cdr3_nt: TGTGCCAGCTCACCACATTCAGGGAGATCCTACGAGCAGTACTTC

d_call: -
j_call: TRBJ1-2
clone_size: -
v_call: TRBV29-1
cdr3_aa: CSALMDGYTF
cdr3_nt: TGCAGCGCTTTGATGGATGGCTACACCTTC

d_call: TRBD1
j_call: TRBJ2-5
clone_size: few
v_call: TRBV5-4
cdr3_aa: CASSSGQGARGETQYF
cdr3_nt: TGTGCCAGCAGCTCAGGACAGGGGGCGAGGGGAGAGACCCAGTACTTC

d_call: -
j_call: TRBJ2-3
clone_size: -
v_call: TRBV19
cdr3_aa: CASRGQSGTDTQYF
cdr3_nt: TGTGCCAGTAGGGGCCAGAGCGGCACAGATACGCAGTATTTT

d_call: -
j_call: TRBJ1-2
clone_size: few
v_call: TRBV12-3/TRBV12-4
cdr3_aa: CASTVGGVGGYTF
cdr3_nt: TGTGCCAGCACCGTCGGGGGTGTGGGAGGCTACACCTTC

d_call: -
j_call: TRBJ2-6
clone_size: -
v_call: TRBV5-5
cdr3_aa: CASSLTGLPSGANVLTF
cdr3_nt: TGTGCCAGCAGTCTAACGGGACTTCCCTCTGGGGCCAACGTCCTGACTTTC

d_call: TRBD1
j_call: TRBJ2-3
clone_size: many
v_call: TRBV12-3/TRBV12-4
cdr3_aa: CASSDTGGHTQYF
cdr3_nt: TGTGCCAGCAGTGATACAGGGGGGCATACGCAGTATTTT